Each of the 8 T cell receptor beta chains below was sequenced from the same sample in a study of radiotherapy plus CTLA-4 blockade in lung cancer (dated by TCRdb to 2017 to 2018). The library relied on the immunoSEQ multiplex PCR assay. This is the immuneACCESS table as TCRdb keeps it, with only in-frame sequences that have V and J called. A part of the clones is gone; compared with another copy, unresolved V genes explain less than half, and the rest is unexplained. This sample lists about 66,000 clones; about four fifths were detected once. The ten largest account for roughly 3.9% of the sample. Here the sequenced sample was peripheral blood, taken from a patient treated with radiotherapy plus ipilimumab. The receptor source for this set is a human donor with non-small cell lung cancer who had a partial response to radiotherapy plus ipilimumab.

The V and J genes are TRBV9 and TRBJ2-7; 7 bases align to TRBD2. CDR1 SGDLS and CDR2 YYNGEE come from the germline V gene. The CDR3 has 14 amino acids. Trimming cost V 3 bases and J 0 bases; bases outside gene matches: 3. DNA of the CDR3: TGTGCCAGCAGCGGGGGAGGGGACTCCTACGAGCAGTACTTC. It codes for CASSGGGDSYEQYF.

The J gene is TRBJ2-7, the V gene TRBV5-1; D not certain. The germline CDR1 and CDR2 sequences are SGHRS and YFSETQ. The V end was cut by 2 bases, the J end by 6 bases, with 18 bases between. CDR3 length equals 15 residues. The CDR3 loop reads CASSLHNLSLLEQYF. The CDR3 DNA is TGCGCCAGCAGCTTACACAACCTCTCCTTGCTCGAGCAGTACTTC.

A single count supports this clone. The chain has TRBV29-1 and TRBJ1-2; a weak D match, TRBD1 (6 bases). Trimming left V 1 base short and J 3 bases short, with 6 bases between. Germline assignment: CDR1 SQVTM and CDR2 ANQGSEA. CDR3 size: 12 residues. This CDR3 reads CSVEGQDYGYTF. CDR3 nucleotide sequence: TGCAGCGTTGAAGGACAGGACTATGGCTACACCTTC.

This CDR3 is CASTPLAGGYNEQFF. The CDR3 DNA reads as TGTGCCAGTACCCCACTAGCGGGAGGCTACAATGAGCAGTTCTTC. The gene calls are TRBV19 and TRBJ2-1, with 12 positions matching TRBD2. This CDR3 region has 15 residues. Looked up from germline, CDR1 is LNHDA and CDR2 is SQIVND (reference sequence). The V and J ends lost 7 bases and 3 bases, in that order; junction bases with no gene match: 4.

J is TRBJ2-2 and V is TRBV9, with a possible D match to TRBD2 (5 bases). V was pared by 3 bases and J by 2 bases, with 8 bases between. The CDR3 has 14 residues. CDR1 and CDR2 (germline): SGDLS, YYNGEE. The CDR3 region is CASSARTNTGELFF. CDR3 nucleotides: TGTGCCAGCAGCGCCCGGACTAACACCGGGGAGCTGTTTTTT.

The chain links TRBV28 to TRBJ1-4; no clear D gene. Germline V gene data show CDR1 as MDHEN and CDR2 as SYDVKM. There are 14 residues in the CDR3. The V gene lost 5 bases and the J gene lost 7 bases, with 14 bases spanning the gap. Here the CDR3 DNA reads TGTGCCAGCAGTCACGACGCGAGGAGTGAAAAACTGTTTTTT. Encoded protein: CASSHDARSEKLFF. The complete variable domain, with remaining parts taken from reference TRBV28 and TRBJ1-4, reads DVKVTQSSRYLVKRTGEKVFLECVQDMDHENMFWYRQDPGLGLRLIYFSYDVKMKEKGDIPEGYSVSREKKERFSLILESASTNQTSMYLCASSHDARSEKLFFGSGTQLSVL.

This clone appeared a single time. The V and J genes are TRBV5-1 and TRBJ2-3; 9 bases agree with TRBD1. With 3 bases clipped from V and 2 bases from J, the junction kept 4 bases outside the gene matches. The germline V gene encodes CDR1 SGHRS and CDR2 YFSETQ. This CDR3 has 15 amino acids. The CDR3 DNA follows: TGCGCCAGCAGCTCCCGACAGGGGGTCACAGATACGCAGTATTTT. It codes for CASSSRQGVTDTQYF.

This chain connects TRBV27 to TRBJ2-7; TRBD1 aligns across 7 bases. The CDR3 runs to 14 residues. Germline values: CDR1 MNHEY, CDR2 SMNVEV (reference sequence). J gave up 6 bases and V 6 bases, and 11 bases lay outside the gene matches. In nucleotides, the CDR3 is TGTGCCAGCAGATCGACAGGGAAACCTTCCGAGCAGTACTTC. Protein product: CASRSTGKPSEQYF.